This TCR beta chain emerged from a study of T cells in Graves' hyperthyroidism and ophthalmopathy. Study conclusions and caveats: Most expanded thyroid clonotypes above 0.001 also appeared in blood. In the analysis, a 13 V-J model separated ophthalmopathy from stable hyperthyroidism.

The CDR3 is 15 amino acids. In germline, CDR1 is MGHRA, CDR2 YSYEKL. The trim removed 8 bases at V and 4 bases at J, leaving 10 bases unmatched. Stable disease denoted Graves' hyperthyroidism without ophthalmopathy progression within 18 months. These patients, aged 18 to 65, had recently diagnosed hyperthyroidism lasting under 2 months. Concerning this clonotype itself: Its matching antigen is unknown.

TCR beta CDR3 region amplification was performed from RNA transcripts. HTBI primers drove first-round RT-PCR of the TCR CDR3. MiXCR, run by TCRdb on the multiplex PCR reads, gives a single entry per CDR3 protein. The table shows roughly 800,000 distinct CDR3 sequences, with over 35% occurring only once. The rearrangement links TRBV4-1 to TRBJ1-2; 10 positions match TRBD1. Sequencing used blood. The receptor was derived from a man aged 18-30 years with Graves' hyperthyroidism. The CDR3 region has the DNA TGCGCCAGCGATCCCTCCGGGACAGGGGTCTATGGCTACACCTTC. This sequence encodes CASDPSGTGVYGYTF.